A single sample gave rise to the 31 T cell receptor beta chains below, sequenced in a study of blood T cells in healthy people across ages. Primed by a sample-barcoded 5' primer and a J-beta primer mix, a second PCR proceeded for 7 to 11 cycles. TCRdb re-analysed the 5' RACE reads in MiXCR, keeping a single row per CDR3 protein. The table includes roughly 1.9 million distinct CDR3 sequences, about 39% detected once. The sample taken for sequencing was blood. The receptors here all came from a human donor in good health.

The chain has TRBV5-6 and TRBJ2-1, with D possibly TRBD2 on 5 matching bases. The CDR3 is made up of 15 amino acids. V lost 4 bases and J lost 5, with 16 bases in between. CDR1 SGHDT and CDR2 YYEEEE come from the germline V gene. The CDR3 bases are TGTGCCAGCAGCCTACGTTGGACTGGCAACAATGAGCAGTTCTTC. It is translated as CASSLRWTGNNEQFF.

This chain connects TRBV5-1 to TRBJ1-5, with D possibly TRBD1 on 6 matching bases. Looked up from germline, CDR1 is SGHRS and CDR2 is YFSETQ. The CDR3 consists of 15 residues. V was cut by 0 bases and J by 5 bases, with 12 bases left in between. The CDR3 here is CASSLEGQGHQPQHF. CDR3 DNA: TGCGCCAGCAGCTTGGAAGGGCAGGGGCATCAGCCCCAGCATTTT.

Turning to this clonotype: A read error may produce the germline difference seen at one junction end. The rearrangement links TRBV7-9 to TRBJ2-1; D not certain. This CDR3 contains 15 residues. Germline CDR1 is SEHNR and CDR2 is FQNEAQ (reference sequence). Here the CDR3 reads CASSFVLGPKNEQVF. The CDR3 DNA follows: TGTGCCAGCAGCTTTGTTCTAGGACCCAAAAATGAGCAGGTCTTC.

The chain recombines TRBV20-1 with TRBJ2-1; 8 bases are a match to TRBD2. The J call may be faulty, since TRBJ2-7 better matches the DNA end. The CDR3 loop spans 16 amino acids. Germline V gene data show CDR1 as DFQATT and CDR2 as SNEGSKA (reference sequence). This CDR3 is CSARDPGGSSYNEQYF. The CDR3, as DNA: TGCAGTGCTAGAGATCCGGGGGGGAGCTCCTACAATGAGCAGTACTTC.

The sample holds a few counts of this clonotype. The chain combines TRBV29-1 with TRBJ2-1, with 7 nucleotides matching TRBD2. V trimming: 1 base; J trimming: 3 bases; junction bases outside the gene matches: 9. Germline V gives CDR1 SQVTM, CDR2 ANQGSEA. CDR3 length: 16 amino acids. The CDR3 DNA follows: TGCAGCGTTGAAGGCGGGCGGGGGAAGGTCTACAATGAGCAGTTCTTC. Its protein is CSVEGGRGKVYNEQFF.

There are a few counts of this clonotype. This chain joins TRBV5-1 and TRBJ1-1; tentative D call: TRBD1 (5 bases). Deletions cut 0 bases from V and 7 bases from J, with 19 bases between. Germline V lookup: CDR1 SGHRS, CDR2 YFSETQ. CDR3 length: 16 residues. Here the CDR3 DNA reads TGCGCCAGCAGCTTGGCTTCGGGGGTCTCTAATAGTGAAGCTTTCTTT. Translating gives CASSLASGVSNSEAFF.

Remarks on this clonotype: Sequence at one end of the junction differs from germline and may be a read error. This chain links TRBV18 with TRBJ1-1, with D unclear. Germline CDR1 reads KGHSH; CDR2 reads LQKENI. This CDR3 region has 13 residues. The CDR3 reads CASSPSGGVEAFF. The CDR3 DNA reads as TGCGCCAGCTCACCCTCAGGAGGTGTTGAAGCTTTCTTT.

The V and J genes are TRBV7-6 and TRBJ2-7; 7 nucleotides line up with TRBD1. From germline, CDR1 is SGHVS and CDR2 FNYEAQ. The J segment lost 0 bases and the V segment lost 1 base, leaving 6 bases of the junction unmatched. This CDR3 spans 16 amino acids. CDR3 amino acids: CASSLDTGVTSYEQYF. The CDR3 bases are TGTGCCAGCAGCTTAGATACAGGGGTGACCTCCTACGAGCAGTACTTC.

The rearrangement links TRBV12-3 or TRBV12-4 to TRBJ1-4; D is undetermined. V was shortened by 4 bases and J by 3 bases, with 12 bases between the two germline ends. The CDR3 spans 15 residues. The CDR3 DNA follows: TGTGCCAGCAGTTCCCCCCAATCAGCTAATGAAAAACTGTTTTTT. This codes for CASSSPQSANEKLFF.

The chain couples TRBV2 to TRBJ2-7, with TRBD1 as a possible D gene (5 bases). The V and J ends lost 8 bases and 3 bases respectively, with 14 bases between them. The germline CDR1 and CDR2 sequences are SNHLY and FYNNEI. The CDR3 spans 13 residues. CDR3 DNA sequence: TGTGCCAGCCAGTGGGAAGGGGACTACGAGCAGTACTTC. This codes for CASQWEGDYEQYF.

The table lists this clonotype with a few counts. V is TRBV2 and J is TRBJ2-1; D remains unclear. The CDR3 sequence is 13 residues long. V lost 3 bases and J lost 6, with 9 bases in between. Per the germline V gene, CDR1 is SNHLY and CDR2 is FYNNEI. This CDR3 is CASSDGDFNEQFF. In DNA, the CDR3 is TGTGCCAGCAGTGATGGAGATTTCAATGAGCAGTTCTTC.

The CDR3 spells CASSQVAGGISNEQFF. CDR3 nucleotide sequence: TGCGCCAGCAGCCAAGTCGCGGGGGGGATCTCCAATGAGCAGTTCTTC. The chain uses TRBV4-1 and TRBJ2-1, with 9 bases lining up with TRBD2. The CDR3 is 16 amino acids. With V trimmed by 1 base and J by 6 bases, 7 bases remained unmatched. In germline, CDR1 is MGHRA, CDR2 YSYEKL.

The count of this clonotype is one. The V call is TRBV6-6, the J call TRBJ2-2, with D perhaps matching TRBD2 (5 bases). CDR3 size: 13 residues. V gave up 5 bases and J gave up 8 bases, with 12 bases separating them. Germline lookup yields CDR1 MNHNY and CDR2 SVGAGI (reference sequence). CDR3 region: CASSDLDWGELFF. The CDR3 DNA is TGTGCCAGCAGTGATTTGGACTGGGGGGAGCTGTTTTTT.

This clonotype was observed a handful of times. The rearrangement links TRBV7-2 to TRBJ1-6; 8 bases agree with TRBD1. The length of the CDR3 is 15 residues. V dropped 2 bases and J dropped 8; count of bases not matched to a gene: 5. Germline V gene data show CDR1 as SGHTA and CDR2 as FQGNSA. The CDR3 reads CASSLFRGHDSPLHF. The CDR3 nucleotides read TGTGCCAGCAGCTTATTCAGGGGGCACGATTCACCCCTCCACTTT. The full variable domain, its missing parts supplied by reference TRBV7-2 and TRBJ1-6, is GAGVSQSPSNKVTEKGKDVELRCDPISGHTALYWYRQSLGQGLEFLIYFQGNSAPDKSGLPSDRFSAERTGGSVSTLTIQRTQQEDSAVYLCASSLFRGHDSPLHFGNGTRLTVT.

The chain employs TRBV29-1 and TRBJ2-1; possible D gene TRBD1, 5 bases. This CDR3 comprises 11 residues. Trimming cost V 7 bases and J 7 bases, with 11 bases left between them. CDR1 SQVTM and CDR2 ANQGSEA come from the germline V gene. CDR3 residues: CSGIQGNEQFF. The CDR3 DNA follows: TGCAGCGGAATTCAGGGTAATGAGCAGTTCTTC.

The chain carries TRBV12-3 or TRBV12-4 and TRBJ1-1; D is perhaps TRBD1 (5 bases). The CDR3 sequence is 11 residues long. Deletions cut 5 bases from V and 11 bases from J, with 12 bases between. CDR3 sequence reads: CASSGGTGAFF. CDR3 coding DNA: TGTGCCAGCAGTGGAGGGACGGGCGCTTTCTTT.

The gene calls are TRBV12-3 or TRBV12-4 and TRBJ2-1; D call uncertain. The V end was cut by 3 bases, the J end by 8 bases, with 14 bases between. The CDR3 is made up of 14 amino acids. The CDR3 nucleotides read TGTGCCAGCAGTTTGGGTGTAGGTTTGGATGAGCAGTTCTTC. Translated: CASSLGVGLDEQFF.

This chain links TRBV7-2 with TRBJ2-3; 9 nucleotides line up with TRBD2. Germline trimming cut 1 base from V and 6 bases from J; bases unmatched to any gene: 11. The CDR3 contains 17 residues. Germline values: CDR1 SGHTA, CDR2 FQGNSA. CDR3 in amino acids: CASSLGGPGSGGDTQYF. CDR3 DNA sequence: TGTGCCAGCAGCTTAGGGGGCCCCGGGAGCGGGGGGGATACGCAGTATTTT.

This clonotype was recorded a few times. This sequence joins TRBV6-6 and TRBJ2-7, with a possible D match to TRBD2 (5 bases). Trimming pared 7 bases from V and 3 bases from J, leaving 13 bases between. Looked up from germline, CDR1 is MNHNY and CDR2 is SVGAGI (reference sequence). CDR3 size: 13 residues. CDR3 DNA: TGTGCCAGCACTATTATTGAGGGCTACGAGCAGTACTTC. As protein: CASTIIEGYEQYF.

The CDR3 reads CASRMSRGADFKNIQYF. CDR3 nucleotides: TGTGCCAGCAGAATGTCGAGGGGGGCAGATTTCAAAAACATTCAGTACTTC. The rearrangement uses TRBV6-1 and TRBJ2-4; D may match TRBD1 or TRBD2 (6 bases each). The CDR3 runs 17 residues. The V end was cut by 6 bases, the J end by 3 bases, with 21 bases between. Germline CDR1 and CDR2: MNHNS and SASEGT.

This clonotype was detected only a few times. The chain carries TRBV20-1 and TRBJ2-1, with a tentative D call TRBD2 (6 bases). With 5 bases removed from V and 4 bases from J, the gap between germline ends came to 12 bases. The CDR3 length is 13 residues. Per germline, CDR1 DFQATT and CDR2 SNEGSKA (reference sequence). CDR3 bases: TGCAGTGCTCTGAGCGGGCGATACAATGAGCAGTTCTTC. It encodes CSALSGRYNEQFF.

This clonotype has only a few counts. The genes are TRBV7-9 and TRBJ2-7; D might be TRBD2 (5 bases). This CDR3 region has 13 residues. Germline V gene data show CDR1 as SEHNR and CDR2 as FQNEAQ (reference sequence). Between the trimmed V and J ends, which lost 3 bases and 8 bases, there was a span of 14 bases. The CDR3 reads CASSLETKSKQYF. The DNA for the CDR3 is TGTGCCAGCAGCTTGGAGACTAAGAGCAAGCAGTACTTC.

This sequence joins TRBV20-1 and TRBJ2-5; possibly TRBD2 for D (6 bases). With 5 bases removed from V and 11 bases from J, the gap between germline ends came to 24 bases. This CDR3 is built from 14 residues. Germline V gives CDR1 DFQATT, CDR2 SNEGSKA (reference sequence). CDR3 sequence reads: CSAEFTLNVGGQYF. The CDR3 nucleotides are TGCAGTGCTGAATTCACGCTAAACGTCGGAGGGCAGTACTTC.

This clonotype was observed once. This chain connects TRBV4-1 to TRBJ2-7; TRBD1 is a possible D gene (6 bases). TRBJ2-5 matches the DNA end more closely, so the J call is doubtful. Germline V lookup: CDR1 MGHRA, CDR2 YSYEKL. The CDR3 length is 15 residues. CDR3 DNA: TGCGCCAGCAGCCCCGATTGGGGGCATGGGGAGACCCAGTACTTC. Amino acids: CASSPDWGHGETQYF.

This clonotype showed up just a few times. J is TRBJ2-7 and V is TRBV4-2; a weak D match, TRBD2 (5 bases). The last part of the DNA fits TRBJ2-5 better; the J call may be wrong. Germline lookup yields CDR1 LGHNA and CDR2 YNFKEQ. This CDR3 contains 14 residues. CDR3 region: CASSQDGIAWTQYF. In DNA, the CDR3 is TGTGCCAGCAGCCAAGATGGGATAGCGTGGACCCAGTACTTC.

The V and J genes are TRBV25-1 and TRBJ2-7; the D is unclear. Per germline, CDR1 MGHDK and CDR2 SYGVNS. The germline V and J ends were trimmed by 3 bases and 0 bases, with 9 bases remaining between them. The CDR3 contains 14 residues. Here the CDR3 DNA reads TGTGCCAGCAGTGAGCGTGGGGTCTCCTACGAGCAGTACTTC. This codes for CASSERGVSYEQYF.

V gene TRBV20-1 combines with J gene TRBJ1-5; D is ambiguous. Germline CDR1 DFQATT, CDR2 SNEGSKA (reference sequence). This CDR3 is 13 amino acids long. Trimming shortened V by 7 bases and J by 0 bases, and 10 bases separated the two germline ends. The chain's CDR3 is CSVGRVSNQPQHF. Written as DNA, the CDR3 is TGCAGTGTCGGAAGGGTTAGCAATCAGCCCCAGCATTTT.

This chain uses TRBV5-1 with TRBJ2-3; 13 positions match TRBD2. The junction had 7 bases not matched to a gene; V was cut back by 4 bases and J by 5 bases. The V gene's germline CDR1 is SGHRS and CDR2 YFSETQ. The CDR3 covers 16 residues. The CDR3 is CASSPGLAGTRDTQYF. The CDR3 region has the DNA TGCGCCAGCAGCCCGGGACTAGCGGGGACCCGAGATACGCAGTATTTT.

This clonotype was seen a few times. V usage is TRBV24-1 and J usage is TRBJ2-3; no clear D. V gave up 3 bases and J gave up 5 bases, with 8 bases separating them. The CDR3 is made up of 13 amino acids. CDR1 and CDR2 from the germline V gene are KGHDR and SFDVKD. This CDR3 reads CATSDTAKDTQYF. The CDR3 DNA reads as TGTGCCACCAGTGATACAGCTAAAGATACGCAGTATTTT.

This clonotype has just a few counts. This CDR3 reads CASSFRQGLTRNTQYF. The CDR3 nucleotides are TGTGCCAGCAGCTTCCGGCAGGGCCTTACCCGAAATACGCAGTATTTT. The genes are TRBV7-2 and TRBJ2-3; TRBD1 is a possible D gene (5 bases). Trimming shortened V by 3 bases and J by 7 bases, and 20 bases separated the two germline ends. The V gene's germline CDR1 is SGHTA and CDR2 FQGNSA. CDR3 size: 16 residues.

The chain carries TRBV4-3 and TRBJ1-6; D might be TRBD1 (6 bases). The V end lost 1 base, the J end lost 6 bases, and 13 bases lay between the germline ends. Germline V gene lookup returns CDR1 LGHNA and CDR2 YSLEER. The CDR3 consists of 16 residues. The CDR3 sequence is CASSQGKGHINSPLHF. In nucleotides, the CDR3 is TGCGCCAGCAGCCAAGGCAAGGGACACATTAATTCACCCCTCCACTTT.